This TCR beta chain emerged from a study of blood T cell repertoires in COVID-19. The overall study: The United States, Italy and Spain supplied acute and convalescent COVID-19 samples.

Original data processing: Amplified reference gene primers provided the basis for estimating nucleated cell counts. The table came from immunoSEQ multiplex PCR; TCRdb's copy has only in-frame clones and leaves some out. V and J calls and clone size are copied from that table; D and trimming were computed from the DNA. The sample has roughly 100,000 clones, more than 80% seen once; the top ten hold around 14%. The CDR3 consists of 15 residues. Germline assignment: CDR1 KGHSH and CDR2 LQKENI. V was clipped by 5 bases and J by 5 bases; unmatched bases: 9. This clone was counted a single time. The rearrangement joins TRBV18 to TRBJ1-5; the match to TRBD1 covers 7 bases. Sequencing was done on a sample of peripheral blood. This clonotype was obtained from a woman in her sixties with acute or convalescent COVID-19. Here the CDR3 reads CASSTGQVQDQPQHF. CDR3 sequence (DNA): TGTGCCAGCTCAACCGGACAGGTTCAGGATCAGCCCCAGCATTTT.